This note documents a single T cell receptor (beta chain) sequence. Its antigen is still unknown. Germline CDR1 and CDR2: LNHDA and SQIVND (reference sequence). The germline V and J ends were trimmed by 5 bases and 0 bases, with 7 bases remaining between them. This CDR3 spans 13 amino acids. The data were obtained in a study of T cells after yellow fever vaccination. TCRdb analysed the 5' RACE reads with MiXCR anew, one entry per CDR3 protein. Among some 320,000 distinct CDR3 sequences listed, approximately 9% were seen once. Broader study findings: The booster response re-showed most primary clones: roughly 97% CD4, around 90% CD8. Abundant clonotypes from the bulk population could contaminate FACS-sorted repertoires. CD4 and CD8 compartments shared a small share of clonotypes.

The chain uses TRBV19 and TRBJ1-1; D not resolved. The clonotype was recovered from a man younger than 35 who received the YFV17D yellow fever vaccine. The input for sequencing was PBMCs, taken on the day of the first yellow fever vaccination. The CDR3 region is CASSLKMNTEAFF. The CDR3, as DNA: TGTGCCAGTAGTCTCAAGATGAACACTGAAGCTTTCTTT.